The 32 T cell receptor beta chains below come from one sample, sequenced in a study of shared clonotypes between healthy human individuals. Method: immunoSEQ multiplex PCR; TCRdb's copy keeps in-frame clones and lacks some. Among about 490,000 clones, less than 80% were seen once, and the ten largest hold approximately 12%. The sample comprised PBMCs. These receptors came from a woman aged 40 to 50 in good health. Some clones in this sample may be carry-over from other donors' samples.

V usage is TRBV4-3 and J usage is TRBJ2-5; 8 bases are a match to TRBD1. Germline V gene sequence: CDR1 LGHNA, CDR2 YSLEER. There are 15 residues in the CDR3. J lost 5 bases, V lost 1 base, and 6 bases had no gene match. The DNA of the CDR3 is TGCGCCAGCAGCCAAGGACAGGGGAGTTGGGAGACCCAGTACTTC. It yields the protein CASSQGQGSWETQYF.

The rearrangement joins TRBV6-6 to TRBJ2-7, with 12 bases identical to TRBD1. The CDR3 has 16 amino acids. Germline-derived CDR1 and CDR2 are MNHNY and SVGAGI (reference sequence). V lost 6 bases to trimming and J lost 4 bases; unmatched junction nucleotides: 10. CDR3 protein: CASRRPGTGGWYEQYF. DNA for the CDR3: TGTGCCAGCAGACGCCCGGGGACAGGGGGCTGGTACGAGCAGTACTTC.

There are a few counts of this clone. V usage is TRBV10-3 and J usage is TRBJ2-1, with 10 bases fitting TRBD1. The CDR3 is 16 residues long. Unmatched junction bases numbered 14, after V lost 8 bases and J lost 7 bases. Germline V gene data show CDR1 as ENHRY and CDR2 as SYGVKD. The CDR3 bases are TGTGCCATCCAAACCGAATTAGGGACAGGGGATAATGAGCAGTTCTTC. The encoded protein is CAIQTELGTGDNEQFF.

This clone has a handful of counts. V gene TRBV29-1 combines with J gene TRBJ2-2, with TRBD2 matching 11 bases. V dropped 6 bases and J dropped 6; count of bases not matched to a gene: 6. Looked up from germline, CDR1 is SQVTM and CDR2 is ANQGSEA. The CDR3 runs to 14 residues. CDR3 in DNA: TGCAGCGTAGTAGCGGGAGGGATCCCCGGGGAGCTGTTTTTT. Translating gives CSVVAGGIPGELFF.

The CDR3 DNA reads as TGTGCCAGCAGCGTAGGCTCCGGACAGGGAGCAAGTGTGACCCAGTACTTC. It yields the protein CASSVGSGQGASVTQYF. The chain employs TRBV9 and TRBJ2-5; 8 bases match TRBD1. Germline-derived CDR1 and CDR2 are SGDLS and YYNGEE. The CDR3 has 17 residues. With V trimmed by 0 bases and J by 7 bases, 14 bases remained unmatched. The complete variable domain, with remaining parts taken from reference TRBV9 and TRBJ2-5, reads DSGVTQTPKHLITATGQRVTLRCSPRSGDLSVYWYQQSLDQGLQFLIQYYNGEERAKGNILERFSAQQFPDLHSELNLSSLELGDSALYFCASSVGSGQGASVTQYFGPGTRLLVL.

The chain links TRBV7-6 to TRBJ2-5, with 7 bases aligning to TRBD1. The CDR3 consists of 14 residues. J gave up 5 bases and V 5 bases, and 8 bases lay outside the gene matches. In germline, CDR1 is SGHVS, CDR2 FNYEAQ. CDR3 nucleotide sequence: TGTGCCAGCAGCACCCAGACAGGGAGTGAGACCCAGTACTTC. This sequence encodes CASSTQTGSETQYF.

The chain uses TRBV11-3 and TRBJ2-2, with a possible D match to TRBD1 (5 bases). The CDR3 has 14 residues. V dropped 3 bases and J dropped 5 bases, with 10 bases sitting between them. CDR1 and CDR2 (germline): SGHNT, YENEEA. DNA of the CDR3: TGTGCCAGCAGCTTGGGGCTAGGGACCGGGGAGCTGTTTTTT. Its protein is CASSLGLGTGELFF.

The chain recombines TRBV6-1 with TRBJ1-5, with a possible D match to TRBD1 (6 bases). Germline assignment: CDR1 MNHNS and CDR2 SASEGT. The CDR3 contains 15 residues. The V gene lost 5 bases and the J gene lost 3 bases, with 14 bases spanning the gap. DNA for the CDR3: TGTGCCAGCAGTCCCAGGAACAGGGACAATCAGCCCCAGCATTTT. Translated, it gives CASSPRNRDNQPQHF.

The CDR3 coding sequence is TGTGCCTGGAGTGTCCCCATGACAGGGTCACGGCAGCCCCAGCATTTT. Protein sequence: CAWSVPMTGSRQPQHF. The J gene is TRBJ1-5, the V gene TRBV30; 7 positions agree with TRBD1. From germline, CDR1 is GTSNPN and CDR2 SVGIG (reference sequence). The CDR3 contains 16 residues. With V trimmed by 0 bases and J by 7 bases, 12 bases remained unmatched.

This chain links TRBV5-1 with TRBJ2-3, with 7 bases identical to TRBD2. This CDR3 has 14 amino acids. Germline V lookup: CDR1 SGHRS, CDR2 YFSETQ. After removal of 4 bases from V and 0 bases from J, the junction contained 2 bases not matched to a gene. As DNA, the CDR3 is TGCGCCAGCAGCCTAGCGGCTAGCACAGATACGCAGTATTTT. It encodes CASSLAASTDTQYF.

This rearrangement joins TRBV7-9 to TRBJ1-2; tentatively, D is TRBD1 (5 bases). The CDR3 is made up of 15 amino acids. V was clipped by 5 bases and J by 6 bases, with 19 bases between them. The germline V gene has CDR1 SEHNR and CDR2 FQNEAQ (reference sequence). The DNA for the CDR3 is TGTGCCAGCAGCCCGTCTATGGTAGGGGTCAATGGCTACACCTTC. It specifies CASSPSMVGVNGYTF.

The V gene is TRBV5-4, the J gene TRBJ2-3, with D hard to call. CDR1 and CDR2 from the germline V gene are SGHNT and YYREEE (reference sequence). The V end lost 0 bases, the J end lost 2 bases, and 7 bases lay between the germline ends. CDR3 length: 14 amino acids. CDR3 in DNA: TGTGCCAGCAGCTTGGTCGGATACACAGATACGCAGTATTTT. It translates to CASSLVGYTDTQYF. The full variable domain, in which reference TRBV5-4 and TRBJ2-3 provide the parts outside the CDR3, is ETGVTQSPTHLIKTRGQQVTLRCSSQSGHNTVSWYQQALGQGPQFIFQYYREEENGRGNFPPRFSGLQFPNYSSELNVNALELDDSALYLCASSLVGYTDTQYFGPGTRLTVL.

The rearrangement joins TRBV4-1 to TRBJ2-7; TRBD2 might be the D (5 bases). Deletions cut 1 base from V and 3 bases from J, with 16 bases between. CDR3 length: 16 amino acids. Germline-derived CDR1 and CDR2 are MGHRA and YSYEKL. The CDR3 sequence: CASSQVASRGLYEQYF. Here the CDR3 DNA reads TGCGCCAGCAGCCAAGTTGCTAGCAGAGGGCTCTACGAGCAGTACTTC.

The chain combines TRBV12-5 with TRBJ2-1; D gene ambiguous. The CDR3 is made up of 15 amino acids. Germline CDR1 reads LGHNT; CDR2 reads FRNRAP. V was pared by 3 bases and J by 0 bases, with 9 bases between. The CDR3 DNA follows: TGTGCTAGTGGTTTAGCCCCAGGCTCCTACAATGAGCAGTTCTTC. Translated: CASGLAPGSYNEQFF.

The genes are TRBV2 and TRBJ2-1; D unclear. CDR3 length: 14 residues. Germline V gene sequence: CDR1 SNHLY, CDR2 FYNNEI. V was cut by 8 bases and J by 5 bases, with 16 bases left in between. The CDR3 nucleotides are TGTGCCAGCGCCCCGGGCCGGACGAACAATGAGCAGTTCTTC. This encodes CASAPGRTNNEQFF.

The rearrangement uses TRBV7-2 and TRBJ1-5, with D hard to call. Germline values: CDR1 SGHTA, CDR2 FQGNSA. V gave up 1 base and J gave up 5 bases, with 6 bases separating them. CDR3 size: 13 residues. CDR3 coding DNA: TGTGCCAGCAGCTTAGGCCTCGATCAGCCCCAGCATTTT. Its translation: CASSLGLDQPQHF. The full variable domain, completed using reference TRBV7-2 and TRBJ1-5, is GAGVSQSPSNKVTEKGKDVELRCDPISGHTALYWYRQSLGQGLEFLIYFQGNSAPDKSGLPSDRFSAERTGGSVSTLTIQRTQQEDSAVYLCASSLGLDQPQHFGDGTRLSIL.

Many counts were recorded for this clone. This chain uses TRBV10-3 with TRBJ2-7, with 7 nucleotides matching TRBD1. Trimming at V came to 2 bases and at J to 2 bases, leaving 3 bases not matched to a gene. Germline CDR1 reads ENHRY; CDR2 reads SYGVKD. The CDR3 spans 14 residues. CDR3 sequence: CAISEGDRTYEQYF. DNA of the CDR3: TGTGCCATCAGTGAGGGGGACAGAACCTACGAGCAGTACTTC.

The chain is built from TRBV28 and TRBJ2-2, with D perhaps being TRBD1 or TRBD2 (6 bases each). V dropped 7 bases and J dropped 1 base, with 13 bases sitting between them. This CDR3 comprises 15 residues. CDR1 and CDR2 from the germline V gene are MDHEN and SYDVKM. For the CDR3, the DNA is TGTGCCAGCACCCCGGAGGGGGAGAACACCGGGGAGCTGTTTTTT. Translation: CASTPEGENTGELFF.

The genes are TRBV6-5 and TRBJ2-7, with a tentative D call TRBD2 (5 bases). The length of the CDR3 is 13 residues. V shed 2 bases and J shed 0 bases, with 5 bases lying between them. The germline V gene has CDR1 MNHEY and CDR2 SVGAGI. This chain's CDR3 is CASSYDYSYEQYF. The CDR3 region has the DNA TGTGCCAGCAGTTACGACTACTCCTACGAGCAGTACTTC.

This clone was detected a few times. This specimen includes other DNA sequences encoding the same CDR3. CDR3 residues: CASSSTGTTNTGELFF. DNA for the CDR3: TGCGCCAGCAGCTCTACCGGGACAACGAACACCGGGGAGCTGTTTTTT. The gene calls are TRBV5-1 and TRBJ2-2, with D perhaps matching TRBD1 (6 bases). Germline V gene data show CDR1 as SGHRS and CDR2 as YFSETQ. V lost 3 bases to trimming and J lost 0 bases, with 12 bases between them. The CDR3 runs to 16 residues.

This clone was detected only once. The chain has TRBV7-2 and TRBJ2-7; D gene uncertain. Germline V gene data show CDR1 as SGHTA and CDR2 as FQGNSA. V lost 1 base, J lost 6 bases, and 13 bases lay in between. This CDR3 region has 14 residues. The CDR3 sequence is CASSLDSVNREQYF. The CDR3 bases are TGTGCCAGCAGCTTAGACAGCGTAAATCGCGAGCAGTACTTC.

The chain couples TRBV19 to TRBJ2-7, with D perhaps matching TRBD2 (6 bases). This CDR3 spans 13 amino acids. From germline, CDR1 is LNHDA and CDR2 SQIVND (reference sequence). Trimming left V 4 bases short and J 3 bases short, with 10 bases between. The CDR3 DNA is TGTGCCAGTAGTAGGGACTTCAACTACGAGCAGTACTTC. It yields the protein CASSRDFNYEQYF.

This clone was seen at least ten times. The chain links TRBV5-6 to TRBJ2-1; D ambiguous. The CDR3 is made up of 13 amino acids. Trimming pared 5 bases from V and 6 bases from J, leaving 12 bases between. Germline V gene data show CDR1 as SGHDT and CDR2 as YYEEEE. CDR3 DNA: TGTGCCAGCAGTATAGGGTCTGGCAATGAGCAGTTCTTC. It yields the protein CASSIGSGNEQFF.

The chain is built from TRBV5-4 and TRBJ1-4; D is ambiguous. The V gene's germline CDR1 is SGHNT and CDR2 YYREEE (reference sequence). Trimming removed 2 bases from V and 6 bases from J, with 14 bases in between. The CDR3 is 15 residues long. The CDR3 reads CASSFGPPDYEKLFF. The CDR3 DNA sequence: TGTGCCAGCAGCTTCGGGCCCCCTGATTATGAAAAACTGTTTTTT. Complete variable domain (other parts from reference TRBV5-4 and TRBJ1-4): ETGVTQSPTHLIKTRGQQVTLRCSSQSGHNTVSWYQQALGQGPQFIFQYYREEENGRGNFPPRFSGLQFPNYSSELNVNALELDDSALYLCASSFGPPDYEKLFFGSGTQLSVL.

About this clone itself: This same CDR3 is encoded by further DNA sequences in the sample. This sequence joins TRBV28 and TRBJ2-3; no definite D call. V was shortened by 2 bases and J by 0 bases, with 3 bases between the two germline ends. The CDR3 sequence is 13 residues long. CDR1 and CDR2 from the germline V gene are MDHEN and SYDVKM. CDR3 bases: TGTGCCAGCAGTTTACCTAGCACAGATACGCAGTATTTT. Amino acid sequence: CASSLPSTDTQYF.

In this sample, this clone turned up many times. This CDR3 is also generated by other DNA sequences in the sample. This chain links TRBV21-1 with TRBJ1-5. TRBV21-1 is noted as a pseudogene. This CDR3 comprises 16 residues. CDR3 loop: CASSSPGPNSNQPQHF. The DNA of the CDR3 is TGTGCCAGCAGCTCTCCGGGACCTAATAGCAATCAGCCCCAGCATTTT.

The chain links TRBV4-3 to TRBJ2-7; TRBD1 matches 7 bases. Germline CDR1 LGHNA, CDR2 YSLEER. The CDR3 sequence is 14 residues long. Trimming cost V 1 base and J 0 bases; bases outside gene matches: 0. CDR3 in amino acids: CASSQGQGSYEQYF. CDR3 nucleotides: TGCGCCAGCAGCCAAGGACAGGGCTCCTACGAGCAGTACTTC.

The CDR3, as DNA: TGTGCCAGTACCCCCATGGGATTGGGGAACACTGAAGCTTTCTTT. Translating it yields CASTPMGLGNTEAFF. V and J are TRBV19 and TRBJ1-1; D ambiguous. The germline V gene has CDR1 LNHDA and CDR2 SQIVND (reference sequence). The CDR3 loop spans 15 amino acids. Trimming shortened V by 7 bases and J by 1 base, and 16 bases separated the two germline ends. Looking up the rest from reference TRBV19 and TRBJ1-1 gives the full variable domain: DGGITQSPKYLFRKEGQNVTLSCEQNLNHDAMYWYRQDPGQGLRLIYYSQIVNDFQKGDIAEGYSVSREKKESFPLTVTSAQKNPTAFYLCASTPMGLGNTEAFFGQGTRLTVV.

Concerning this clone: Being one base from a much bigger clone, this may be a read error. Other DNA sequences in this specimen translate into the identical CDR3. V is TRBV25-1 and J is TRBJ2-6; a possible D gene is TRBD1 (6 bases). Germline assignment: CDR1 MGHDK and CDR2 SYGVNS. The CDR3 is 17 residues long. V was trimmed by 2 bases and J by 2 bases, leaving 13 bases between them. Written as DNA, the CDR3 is TGTGCCAGCAGTGAAGTCGGTACAGGGACTGGGGCCAACGTCCTGACTTTC. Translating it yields CASSEVGTGTGANVLTF. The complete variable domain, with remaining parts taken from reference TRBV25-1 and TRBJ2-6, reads EADIYQTPRYLVIGTGKKITLECSQTMGHDKMYWYQQDPGMELHLIHYSYGVNSTEKGDLSSESTVSRIRTEHFPLTLESARPSHTSQYLCASSEVGTGTGANVLTFGAGSRLTVL.

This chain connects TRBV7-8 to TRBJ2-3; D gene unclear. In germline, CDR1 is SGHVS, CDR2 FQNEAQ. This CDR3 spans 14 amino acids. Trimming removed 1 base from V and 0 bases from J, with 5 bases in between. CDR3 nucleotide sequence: TGTGCCAGCAGCTTAGGACCTAGCACAGATACGCAGTATTTT. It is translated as CASSLGPSTDTQYF.

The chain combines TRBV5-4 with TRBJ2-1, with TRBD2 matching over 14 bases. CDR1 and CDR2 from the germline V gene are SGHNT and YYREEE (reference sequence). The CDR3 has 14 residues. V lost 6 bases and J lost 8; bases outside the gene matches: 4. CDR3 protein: CASKGTSGGDEQFF. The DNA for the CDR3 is TGTGCCAGCAAAGGGACTAGCGGGGGAGATGAGCAGTTCTTC.

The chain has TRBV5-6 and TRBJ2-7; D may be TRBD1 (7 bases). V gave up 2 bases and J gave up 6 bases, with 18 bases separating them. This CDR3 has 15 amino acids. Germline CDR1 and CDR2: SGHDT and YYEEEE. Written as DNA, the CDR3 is TGTGCCAGCAGCTTAGCGGGTCGGCAGGGGGTCGAGCAGTACTTC. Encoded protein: CASSLAGRQGVEQYF.